The 32 T cell receptor beta chains in this list originate from one sample, sequenced in a study of OX40 agonist ivuxolimab in advanced cancers. The repertoire was sequenced with immunoSEQ multiplex PCR; TCRdb's copy has only in-frame clones and lacks some. The sample has under 25,000 clones, roughly 80% seen once; the top ten hold roughly 25%. The sample was CD4+ or CD8+ T cells sorted from blood, taken in a trial of the OX40 agonist ivuxolimab. The receptors stem from an adult with an advanced solid tumor such as melanoma, head and neck, liver or kidney cancer.

The chain is built from TRBV7-3 and TRBJ2-7; 9 nucleotides match TRBD2. This CDR3 is built from 15 residues. The ends lost 2 bases at V and 5 bases at J; junction bases unmatched: 7. Germline CDR1 is SGHTA and CDR2 is FQGTGA. CDR3 sequence: CASSLSGTSTHEQYF. In nucleotides, the CDR3 is TGTGCCAGCAGCTTATCCGGGACTAGCACCCACGAGCAGTACTTC.

This clone is categorized as medium-sized (0.01 to 0.1%). The chain carries TRBV7-9 and TRBJ1-5, with D uncertain. CDR1 and CDR2 (germline): SEHNR, FQNEAQ (reference sequence). This CDR3 contains 14 residues. V was trimmed by 5 bases and J by 7 bases, leaving 15 bases between them. This CDR3 reads CASSLGEGRQPQHF. CDR3 sequence (DNA): TGTGCCAGCAGCCTAGGAGAAGGGCGACAGCCCCAGCATTTT. The variable domain in full, completed from reference TRBV7-9 and TRBJ1-5, reads DTGVSQNPRHKITKRGQNVTFRCDPISEHNRLYWYRQTLGQGPEFLTYFQNEAQLEKSRLLSDRFSAERPKGSFSTLEIQRTEQGDSAMYLCASSLGEGRQPQHFGDGTRLSIL.

This clone has only one observation. CDR3 loop: CASSYGGRETQYF. The CDR3 nucleotides read TGTGCCAGCAGTTACGGGGGGAGGGAGACCCAGTACTTC. The chain links TRBV6-6 to TRBJ2-5, with D possibly matching TRBD2 (6 bases). This CDR3 spans 13 amino acids. Germline V gene data show CDR1 as MNHNY and CDR2 as SVGAGI (reference sequence). V lost 2 bases and J lost 5, with 9 bases in between.

The J gene is TRBJ2-7, the V gene TRBV5-5; a weak D match, TRBD2 (5 bases). Germline V lookup: CDR1 SGHKS, CDR2 YYEKEE (reference sequence). The CDR3 covers 15 residues. V lost 7 bases and J lost 2, with 19 bases in between. The CDR3 sequence is CASCPIAGCAYEQYF. The CDR3 bases are TGTGCCAGCTGCCCCATTGCGGGTTGCGCCTACGAGCAGTACTTC. The entire variable domain, with the rest obtained from reference TRBV5-5 and TRBJ2-7, is as follows: DAGVTQSPTHLIKTRGQQVTLRCSPISGHKSVSWYQQVLGQGPQFIFQYYEKEERGRGNFPDRFSARQFPNYSSELNVNALLLGDSALYLCASCPIAGCAYEQYFGPGTRLTVT.

V gene TRBV14 combines with J gene TRBJ2-1, with 15 bases identical to TRBD2. The CDR3 covers 15 residues. The junction had 4 bases not matched to a gene; V was cut back by 5 bases and J by 8 bases. The germline V gene has CDR1 SGHDN and CDR2 FVKESK. DNA of the CDR3: TGTGCCAGCAGCTCGGGACTAGCGGGAGGAGATGAGCAGTTCTTC. This encodes CASSSGLAGGDEQFF. The full variable domain, completed using reference TRBV14 and TRBJ2-1, is EAGVTQFPSHSVIEKGQTVTLRCDPISGHDNLYWYRRVMGKEIKFLLHFVKESKQDESGMPNNRFLAERTGGTYSTLKVQPAELEDSGVYFCASSSGLAGGDEQFFGPGTRLTVL.

CDR3 residues: CASSLVATGGNGYTF. Written as DNA, the CDR3 is TGTGCCAGCAGCTTAGTCGCGACAGGGGGCAATGGCTACACCTTC. V usage is TRBV7-9 and J usage is TRBJ1-2, with 10 bases aligning to TRBD1. Germline V gene lookup returns CDR1 SEHNR and CDR2 FQNEAQ (reference sequence). J gave up 6 bases and V 1 base, and 5 bases lay outside the gene matches. This CDR3 is built from 15 residues.

A single count supports this clone. The chain has TRBV5-6 and TRBJ1-6; TRBD1 aligns across 12 bases. The CDR3 is made up of 19 amino acids. The V and J ends lost 4 bases and 3 bases, in that order; junction bases with no gene match: 11. CDR1 SGHDT and CDR2 YYEEEE come from the germline V gene. CDR3 coding DNA: TGTGCCAGCAGCCCTGCGGGACAGGGGGCAGTGGACTATAATTCACCCCTCCACTTT. This gives the protein CASSPAGQGAVDYNSPLHF.

This chain links TRBV10-3 with TRBJ2-2; D may be TRBD2 (5 bases). The CDR3 has 17 amino acids. Germline lookup yields CDR1 ENHRY and CDR2 SYGVKD. The V gene lost 0 bases and the J gene lost 3 bases, with 14 bases spanning the gap. This chain's CDR3 is CAISESTADWDTGELFF. The DNA for the CDR3 is TGTGCCATCAGTGAGTCAACAGCGGACTGGGACACCGGGGAGCTGTTTTTT.

This clone was counted once. The junction does not match germline at one end; this may be a read error. This sequence joins TRBV10-2 and TRBJ2-5; 9 bases agree with TRBD2. The CDR3 loop spans 17 amino acids. Germline V gene data show CDR1 as WSHSY and CDR2 as SAAADI. CDR3 loop: CASSEGRGLAGQGTQYF. The CDR3 DNA sequence: TGCGCCAGCAGTGAAGGACGAGGCCTAGCGGGACAAGGGACCCAGTACTTC.

V is TRBV13 and J is TRBJ1-4; D not certain. Germline lookup yields CDR1 PRHDT and CDR2 FYEKMQ (reference sequence). The CDR3 covers 12 residues. Trimming removed 5 bases at V and 8 bases at J, with 9 bases between. CDR3 nucleotides: TGTGCCAGCAGCGCAGAATCGGAAAAACTGTTTTTT. It yields the protein CASSAESEKLFF. The entire variable domain, with the rest obtained from reference TRBV13 and TRBJ1-4, is as follows: AAGVIQSPRHLIKEKRETATLKCYPIPRHDTVYWYQQGPGQDPQFLISFYEKMQSDKGSIPDRFSAQQFSDYHSELNMSSLELGDSALYFCASSAESEKLFFGSGTQLSVL.

This chain connects TRBV2 to TRBJ2-5; tentative D call: TRBD2 (6 bases). Trimming shortened V by 6 bases and J by 5 bases, and 13 bases separated the two germline ends. In germline, CDR1 is SNHLY, CDR2 FYNNEI. This CDR3 has 13 amino acids. CDR3 amino acids: CASRAGTQETQYF. The CDR3, as DNA: TGTGCCAGCAGAGCCGGGACTCAGGAGACCCAGTACTTC. Full variable domain (outside the CDR3, taken from reference TRBV2 and TRBJ2-5): EPEVTQTPSHQVTQMGQEVILRCVPISNHLYFYWYRQILGQKVEFLVSFYNNEISEKSEIFDDQFSVERPDGSNFTLKIRSTKLEDSAMYFCASRAGTQETQYFGPGTRLLVL.

The count of this clone is one. The J gene is TRBJ2-1, the V gene TRBV11-1, with D maybe TRBD2 (6 bases). This CDR3 has 14 residues. Germline V gene lookup returns CDR1 SGHAT and CDR2 FQDESV (reference sequence). V lost 3 bases, J lost 6 bases, and 12 bases lay in between. CDR3: CASSLAGDFNEQFF. CDR3 in DNA: TGTGCCAGCAGCTTGGCCGGGGACTTCAATGAGCAGTTCTTC.

DNA of the CDR3: TGTGCCAGCAGCCCGAAATACTCTAGCACAGATACGCAGTATTTT. Translating gives CASSPKYSSTDTQYF. The chain carries TRBV7-9 and TRBJ2-3; D gene ambiguous. The CDR3 length is 15 residues. The germline CDR1 and CDR2 sequences are SEHNR and FQNEAQ (reference sequence). V lost 5 bases, J lost 0 bases, and 12 bases lay in between.

This clone was detected only a few times. The same CDR3 is also encoded by other DNA sequences in this sample. V is TRBV15 and J is TRBJ1-1; D uncertain. The CDR3 runs 15 residues. V lost 0 bases, J lost 0 bases, and 8 bases lay in between. Germline V gene lookup returns CDR1 LNHNV and CDR2 YYDKDF (reference sequence). The CDR3 loop is CATSRDRGLNTEAFF. The CDR3 DNA reads TGTGCCACCAGCAGAGATCGGGGATTGAACACTGAAGCTTTCTTT. The variable domain in full, with the rest retrieved from reference TRBV15 and TRBJ1-1, is DAMVIQNPRYQVTQFGKPVTLSCSQTLNHNVMYWYQQKSSQAPKLLFHYYDKDFNNEADTPDNFQSRRPNTSFCFLDIRSPGLGDTAMYLCATSRDRGLNTEAFFGQGTRLTVV.

The chain carries TRBV11-2 and TRBJ2-3; unclear D gene. V was trimmed by 5 bases and J by 8 bases, leaving 8 bases between them. Germline V gene data show CDR1 as SGHAT and CDR2 as FQNNGV. There are 11 residues in the CDR3. The CDR3 spells CASSPSGTQYF. The CDR3 DNA sequence: TGTGCCAGCAGCCCCTCCGGTACGCAGTATTTT.

The DNA of the CDR3 is TGTGCCAGCAGAGGGTACGGGGTAGCGAACACCGGGGAGCTGTTTTTT. Encoded protein: CASRGYGVANTGELFF. The chain recombines TRBV27 with TRBJ2-2; TRBD2 is a possible D gene (5 bases). V lost 6 bases to trimming and J lost 0 bases, with 14 bases between them. This CDR3 has 16 amino acids. From germline, CDR1 is MNHEY and CDR2 SMNVEV (reference sequence).

The J gene is TRBJ2-7, the V gene TRBV28; perhaps TRBD1 as D (6 bases). The CDR3 totals 12 residues. The germline V gene has CDR1 MDHEN and CDR2 SYDVKM. Between the trimmed V and J ends, which lost 6 bases and 5 bases, there was a span of 11 bases. The DNA of the CDR3 is TGTGCCAGCAGCCTACAGGGAAACGAGCAGTACTTC. Translation: CASSLQGNEQYF.

This clone has ten or more counts. This chain's CDR3 is CASSLGAEAFF. CDR3 bases: TGTGCCAGCAGTCTAGGGGCTGAAGCTTTCTTT. The chain recombines TRBV5-6 with TRBJ1-1, with D possibly TRBD1 on 5 matching bases. The V and J ends lost 5 bases and 6 bases respectively, with 8 bases between them. Per the germline V gene, CDR1 is SGHDT and CDR2 is YYEEEE. The CDR3 spans 11 residues.

The J gene is TRBJ1-1, the V gene TRBV7-3; a weak D match, TRBD1 (5 bases). Germline CDR1 is SGHTA and CDR2 is FQGTGA. The CDR3 runs to 14 residues. Trimming cost V 5 bases and J 4 bases, with 14 bases left between them. CDR3 region: CASSAMGVGTEAFF. The CDR3 DNA reads TGTGCCAGCAGCGCCATGGGGGTGGGCACTGAAGCTTTCTTT.

The V call is TRBV2, the J call TRBJ2-1, with D tentatively TRBD1 or TRBD2 (5 bases each). The CDR3 runs to 13 residues. Germline CDR1 is SNHLY and CDR2 is FYNNEI. Trimming took off 4 bases at V and 6 bases at J, with 10 bases between the two ends. The DNA for the CDR3 is TGTGCCAGCAGTGTTTTTGGGGGCAATGAGCAGTTCTTC. Its protein product is CASSVFGGNEQFF.

This clone was seen more than once but under ten times. V gene TRBV6-4 combines with J gene TRBJ2-2; D unclear. The CDR3 extends over 15 amino acids. In germline, CDR1 is MRHNA, CDR2 SNTAGT. With 0 bases removed from V and 4 bases from J, the gap between germline ends came to 9 bases. CDR3 sequence: CASSDSEAATGELFF. The CDR3 coding sequence is TGTGCCAGCAGTGACTCGGAAGCTGCCACCGGGGAGCTGTTTTTT.

This clone was counted only a few times. This sequence joins TRBV9 and TRBJ2-1, with TRBD2 identical over 11 bases. This CDR3 has 15 amino acids. From germline, CDR1 is SGDLS and CDR2 YYNGEE. Trimming cost V 3 bases and J 6 bases; bases outside gene matches: 5. The CDR3 sequence is CASSAGLAEFNEQFF. CDR3 DNA: TGTGCCAGCAGCGCGGGACTAGCGGAGTTCAATGAGCAGTTCTTC.

The V call is TRBV6-5, the J call TRBJ2-3; D is unresolved. V lost 4 bases and J lost 3, with 5 bases in between. CDR3 length equals 12 residues. CDR1 and CDR2 from the germline V gene are MNHEY and SVGAGI. The CDR3 here is CASSSGTDTQYF. In DNA, the CDR3 is TGTGCCAGCAGTTCCGGGACAGATACGCAGTATTTT.

This chain links TRBV21-1 with TRBJ2-2; the table's D call, TRBD1, has no DNA check behind it. TRBV21-1 is shown as a pseudogene. The CDR3 runs to 13 residues. This chain's CDR3 is CASRRGYTGELFF. CDR3 DNA: TGTGCCAGCCGTAGGGGCTACACCGGGGAGCTGTTTTTT.

This clone turned up a few times. V usage is TRBV7-8 and J usage is TRBJ1-4; unclear D gene. Looked up from germline, CDR1 is SGHVS and CDR2 is FQNEAQ. The CDR3 is 15 amino acids. Trimming took 5 bases from V and 2 from J, leaving 12 bases between them. CDR3 sequence: CASSTLWATNEKLFF. In nucleotides, the CDR3 is TGTGCCAGCAGCACTCTGTGGGCGACTAATGAAAAACTGTTTTTT.

V and J are TRBV9 and TRBJ2-6; TRBD1 or TRBD2 may be the D gene (5 bases each). Trimming removed 0 bases from V and 0 bases from J, with 16 bases in between. Germline CDR1 reads SGDLS; CDR2 reads YYNGEE. There are 19 residues in the CDR3. This CDR3 reads CASSVEDGAWGSGANVLTF. The CDR3 nucleotides read TGTGCCAGCAGCGTAGAGGACGGGGCCTGGGGCTCTGGGGCCAACGTCCTGACTTTC.

V is TRBV11-3 and J is TRBJ2-2, with D unresolved. With 4 bases removed from V and 0 bases from J, the gap between germline ends came to 6 bases. The CDR3 sequence is 14 residues long. Germline lookup yields CDR1 SGHNT and CDR2 YENEEA. CDR3 sequence reads: CASSYRANTGELFF. The CDR3 nucleotides read TGTGCCAGCAGCTACAGAGCGAACACCGGGGAGCTGTTTTTT.

This sequence joins TRBV7-3 and TRBJ2-7; D is undetermined. Germline-derived CDR1 and CDR2 are SGHTA and FQGTGA. Between the trimmed V and J ends, which lost 2 bases and 3 bases, there was a span of 11 bases. CDR3 length: 14 residues. Here the CDR3 reads CASSLAALSYEQYF. The CDR3 nucleotides are TGTGCCAGCAGCTTAGCGGCCCTCAGCTACGAGCAGTACTTC.

This clone was counted once. V usage is TRBV5-1 and J usage is TRBJ2-7, with D possibly TRBD2 on 6 matching bases. The CDR3 extends over 14 amino acids. V lost 0 bases and J 3 bases, leaving 10 bases between the germline ends. CDR1 and CDR2 (germline): SGHRS, YFSETQ. CDR3 sequence (DNA): TGCGCCAGCAGCTTGGTGGGGGGTGGCTACGAGCAGTACTTC. It codes for CASSLVGGGYEQYF.

The rearrangement uses TRBV11-2 and TRBJ2-5; no definite D call. This CDR3 spans 15 amino acids. Trimming took 7 bases from V and 2 from J, leaving 17 bases between them. Per the germline V gene, CDR1 is SGHAT and CDR2 is FQNNGV. The CDR3 DNA reads as TGTGCCAGCAACTCCTGGAGCGATCCACAAGAGACCCAGTACTTC. Translating it yields CASNSWSDPQETQYF.

This clone was detected a few times. The J gene is TRBJ2-7, the V gene TRBV7-9; D is perhaps TRBD2 (5 bases). CDR1 SEHNR and CDR2 FQNEAQ come from the germline V gene (reference sequence). V was trimmed by 8 bases and J by 3 bases, leaving 11 bases between them. The CDR3 is made up of 12 amino acids. CDR3 sequence (DNA): TGTGCCAGCGAGGGAATCAACTACGAGCAGTACTTC. Translated, it gives CASEGINYEQYF. Looking up the rest from reference TRBV7-9 and TRBJ2-7 gives the full variable domain: DTGVSQNPRHKITKRGQNVTFRCDPISEHNRLYWYRQTLGQGPEFLTYFQNEAQLEKSRLLSDRFSAERPKGSFSTLEIQRTEQGDSAMYLCASEGINYEQYFGPGTRLTVT.

The chain links TRBV7-2 to TRBJ1-2; 9 bases agree with TRBD1. The CDR3 is 17 residues long. CDR1 SGHTA and CDR2 FQGNSA come from the germline V gene. Trimming removed 5 bases from V and 4 bases from J; junction bases left unmatched: 14. CDR3 DNA: TGTGCCAGCAGCCCGCCGTTAGGGACAGGGACCCCCTATGGCTACACCTTC. It translates to CASSPPLGTGTPYGYTF.